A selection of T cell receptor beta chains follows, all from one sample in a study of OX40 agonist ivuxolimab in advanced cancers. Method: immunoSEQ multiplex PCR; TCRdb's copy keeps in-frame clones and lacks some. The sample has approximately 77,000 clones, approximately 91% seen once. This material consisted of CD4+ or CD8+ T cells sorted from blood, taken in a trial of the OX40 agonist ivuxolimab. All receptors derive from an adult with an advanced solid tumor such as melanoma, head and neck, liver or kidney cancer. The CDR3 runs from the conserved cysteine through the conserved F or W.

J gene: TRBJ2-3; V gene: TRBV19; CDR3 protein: CASSTTGRRYCTDTQYF
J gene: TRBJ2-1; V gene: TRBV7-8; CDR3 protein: CASSFQGALSNEQFF
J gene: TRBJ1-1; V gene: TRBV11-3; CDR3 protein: CASSSTPSLDGTEAFF
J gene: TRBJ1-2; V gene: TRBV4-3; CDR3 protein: CASSQDRGGIDGYTF
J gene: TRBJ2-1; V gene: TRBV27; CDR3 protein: CASSPINNEQFF
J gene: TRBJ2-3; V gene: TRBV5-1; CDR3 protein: CASSSGQGSDTQYF
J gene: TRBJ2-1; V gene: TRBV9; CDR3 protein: CASSPREGVDEQFF
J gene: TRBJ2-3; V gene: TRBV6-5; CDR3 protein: CASTGRASTDTQYF
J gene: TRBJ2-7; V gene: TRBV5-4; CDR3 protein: CASSLASGSPGEQYF
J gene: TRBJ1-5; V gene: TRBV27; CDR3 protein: CASSPDRFQPQHF
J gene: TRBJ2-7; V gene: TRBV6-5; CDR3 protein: CASSYSDTAYEQYF
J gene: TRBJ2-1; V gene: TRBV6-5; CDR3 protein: CASSYSIRFEQFF
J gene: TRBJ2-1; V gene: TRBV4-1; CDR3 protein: CASSQGLESFYNEQFF
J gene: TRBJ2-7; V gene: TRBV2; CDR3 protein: CASSTGTVSYEQYF
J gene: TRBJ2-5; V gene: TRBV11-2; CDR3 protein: CASSLGPYQETQYF
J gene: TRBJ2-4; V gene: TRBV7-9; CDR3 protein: CASSPPLAKNIQYF
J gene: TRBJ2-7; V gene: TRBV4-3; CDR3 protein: CASSPHGGSYEQYF
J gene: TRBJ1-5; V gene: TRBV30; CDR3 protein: CAWSVMSGNQPQHF
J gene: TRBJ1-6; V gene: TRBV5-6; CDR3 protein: CASSSAGTGSNSPLHF
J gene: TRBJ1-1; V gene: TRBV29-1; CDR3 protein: CSAGPSSGTPGAFF
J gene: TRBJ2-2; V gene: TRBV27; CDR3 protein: CASRGGLAGGQNTGELFF
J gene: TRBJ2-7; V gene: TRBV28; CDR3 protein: CASSLWDTSYEQYF
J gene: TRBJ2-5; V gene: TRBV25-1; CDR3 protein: CASRGRGETQYF
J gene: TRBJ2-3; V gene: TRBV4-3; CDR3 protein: CASSQDTERELGADTQYF
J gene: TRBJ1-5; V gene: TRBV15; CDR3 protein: CATSRGTSYSNQPQHF
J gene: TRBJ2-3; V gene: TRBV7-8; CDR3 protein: CASRLLAGGTDTQYF
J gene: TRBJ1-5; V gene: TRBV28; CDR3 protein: CASSSTGFARLYQPQHF
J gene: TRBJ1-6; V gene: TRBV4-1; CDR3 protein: CASSQDSYNSPLHF
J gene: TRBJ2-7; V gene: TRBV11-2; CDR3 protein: CASSLEVQGSYEQYF
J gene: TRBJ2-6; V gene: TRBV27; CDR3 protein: CASSYRGPGANVLTF
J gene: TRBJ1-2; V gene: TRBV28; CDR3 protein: CASSTSQITNYGYTF
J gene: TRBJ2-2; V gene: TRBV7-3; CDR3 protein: CASSLIGGPGELFF
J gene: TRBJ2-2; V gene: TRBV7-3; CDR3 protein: CASSLQDRGTGELFF
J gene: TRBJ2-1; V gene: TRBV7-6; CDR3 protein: CASSLAWTGDNEQFF
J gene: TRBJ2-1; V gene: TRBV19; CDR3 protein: CASSLSLRSYNEQFF
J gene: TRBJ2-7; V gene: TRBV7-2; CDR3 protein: CASSFQGHEQYF
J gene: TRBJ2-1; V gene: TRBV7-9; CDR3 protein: CASSPNPGSGSSYNEQFF
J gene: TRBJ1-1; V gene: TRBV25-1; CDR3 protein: CASSDPSSLVTEAFF
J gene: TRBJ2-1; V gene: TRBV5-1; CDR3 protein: CASSLPGTDYNEQFF
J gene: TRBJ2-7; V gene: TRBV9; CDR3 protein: CASSVRLDYEQYF
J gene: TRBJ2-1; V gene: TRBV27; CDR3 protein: CASSLQTSGRQFF
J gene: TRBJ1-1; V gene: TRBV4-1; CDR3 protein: CASSQGQNTEAFF
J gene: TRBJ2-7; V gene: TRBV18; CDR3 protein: CASSPPTQYEQYF
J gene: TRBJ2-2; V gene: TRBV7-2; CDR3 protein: CASSLDGANTGELFF
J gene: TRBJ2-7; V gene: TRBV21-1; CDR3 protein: CAHSLYGSYEQYF
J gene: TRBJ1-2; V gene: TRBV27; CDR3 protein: CASSNGDPNYGYTF
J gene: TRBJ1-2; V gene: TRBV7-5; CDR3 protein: CARSSDANYGYTF
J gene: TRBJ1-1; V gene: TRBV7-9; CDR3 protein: CASSLVTGNTEAFF
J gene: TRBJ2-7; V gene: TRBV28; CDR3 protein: CASTPDPTAYEQYF
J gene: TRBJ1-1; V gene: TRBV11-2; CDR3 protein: CASSLTTGTTEAFF